The entry below describes one T cell receptor (beta chain). This clonotype was counted at least ten times. It lacks a known antigen. No base quality values were provided; no much bigger clone lies one nucleotide off. The sample belongs to a study of HIV-infected patients and healthy controls (TCRdb year 2014). Regarding the complete study: Although they stayed below normal ranges, CD4 counts in about 85% of the 16 patients rose modestly but significantly after three months of therapy. The question the study tested was whether immune perturbation and reconstitution could be captured by deep TCR repertoire sequencing of small blood samples from HIV patients. Viral load fell below detection in 11 of 16 patients by the second bleed and in all patients following a further year of therapy. Patients exhibited no overall T-cell lymphocytopenia, and total CDR3 counts per chain were not significantly different from those of controls. CD8 counts showed no consistent shift during early therapy, whereas the CD4:CD8 ratio rose slightly.

The full study reports these points: Differing numbers of distinct sequences in patients and controls hindered comparison, and size-matching assigned excessive weight to rare events in the HIV-infected data. HIV-associated CDR3s exhibited a significant reduction in frequency during therapy, whereas CMV-associated CDR3s exhibited no significant change, although the majority increased in frequency. Pairing of alpha and beta chains was not determined in the samples. Oligoclonality may be reflected in the significantly higher mean Gini indices of HIV-infected repertoires compared with controls. MAIT cell alpha-chain CDR3s were found at high frequency in healthy controls but were severely depleted in HIV+ repertoires. Size-matched repertoire data did not replicate the apparent post-therapy recovery of the Gini index in HIV-infected patients. A major limit on how widely the findings apply, in the view of the authors, was that only sixteen HIV-infected individuals were processed. The use of whole blood limited sequencing depth and precluded separation of the dynamics of distinct T-cell subpopulations. Significantly different mean usage between HIV-infected patients and controls was observed for eight alpha and eight beta V genes. The study did not determine donor HLA types. Roughly threefold more distinct CDR3s and higher Shannon diversity were observed in healthy control repertoires than in untreated HIV+ repertoires. Both the Jaccard index and the count of highly shared sequences showed that healthy controls shared more CDR3s between individuals than HIV+ patients did. The observed differences in diversity were not explained by the slight differences in age and sex profiles between the study cohorts.

Whole blood was used without cell fractionation, so the repertoire reflected all unsorted peripheral T cells. A roughly 2.5 ml sample of peripheral blood was drawn into Tempus tubes for RNA extraction. The study enrolled HIV-infected adults who had not yet received antiretroviral therapy and were about to begin treatment, and it processed the first sixteen eligible patients. Treatment interruptions were among the grounds for excluding patients from enrollment, as were febrile or AIDS-related illness, tumors, hepatitis B or C coinfection, immunomodulatory therapy and recent vaccination. Residual genomic DNA was removed with the TURBO-DNase kit and globin mRNA was depleted with GLOBINclear. The study collected pretreatment blood from HIV-infected patients just before antiretroviral therapy was started. Using SuperScript III with primers targeting the alpha and beta constant regions, 500 ng of RNA was reverse transcribed. Separate alpha and beta chain libraries were made by chain-specific third strand synthesis with multiplexing indices. To avoid primer bias, the protocol used one single primer pair to amplify every rearrangement within a chain, and the protocol also attached molecular barcodes to each cDNA molecule. T4 RNA Ligase 1 joined purified cDNA to a 5' RACE adapter that carried a random hexamer and the SP2 sequencing primer site. Second strand synthesis was performed with Phusion polymerase and primed from the SP2 site, and slow temperature ramps were applied to favor optimal annealing. Each molecule's 12-nucleotide barcode consisted of two random hexamer sequences, both added before amplification and joined together. A brief initial PCR introduced P5 and P7 adapter elements together with a second index, and a roughly 23-cycle amplification PCR using P5s and P7 primers was subsequently performed. A total of about 27 PCR cycles were applied to the libraries, which were quantified on a Qubit, sized on a Bioanalyzer, and diluted to 4 to 4.5 nM. Sequencing of the normalized libraries was done on an Illumina MiSeq using 2 x 250 paired-end kits. Reverse transcription reactions were cleaned up on MinElute columns and eluted into approximately 10 ul Tris-Cl. The adapter ligations were run for 20 to 25 hours at 16 degrees C, and AMPure XP beads at a 1:1 ratio were afterwards used to clean them. In the source study's methods: A modified Decombinator processed the demultiplexed FASTQ files and output V, J, insert and barcode information. Sequences sharing a barcode but differing from the dominant sequence were discarded as errors, and barcodes clustered at Levenshtein distance 3 were counted to estimate original cDNA molecules. For downstream analyses, the R packages ineq, vegan, igraph and RCytoscape were used, along with IMGT nomenclature and CDR3 definitions. V gene usage was computed over distinct sequences, each TCR counted once to avoid skew from clonal expansion. Within a donor, similarity networks joined unique CDR3 amino acid sequences in every case where two of them were separated by a single Levenshtein edit. The authors compiled published HIV-specific CDR3s (over 90 alpha, several hundred beta) and CMV-specific CDR3s (around 13 alpha, 253 beta) and searched for them in the repertoires. Lower sequence numbers were not the cause of the decreased diversity in patients, as random subsampling to size-matched repertoires showed. TCRdb reworked the public reads: Q25 trimming with fastp, MiXCR clone assembly, productive beta chains retained. Here each entry gathers all rows of one CDR3 protein and keeps the most common genes and DNA. The V and J calls were determined by TCRdb, not by the authors. This sample lists about 12,000 distinct CDR3 sequences; about 10% were detected once. The ten biggest clones cover around 20% of the sample.

Including the terminal cysteine and phenylalanine, the CDR3 comprises 16 residues. Only the CDR3 part of the read is kept: 48 bases, read in frame from the first base. According to the germline V gene (reference sequence), CDR1 reads SGHAT and CDR2 reads FQDESV. V and J are trimmed by 5 bases and 2 bases, and the gene matches miss 3 bases of the junction. The V and J segments used are TRBV11-1 and TRBJ2-1, and 13 junction bases match TRBD2. The sequencing used blood, collected before antiretroviral therapy. The sequence derives from an adult with HIV infection. The donor label of this sample is uncertain. The CDR3 sequence is CASSGTSGVTYNEQFF. The DNA sequence is as follows: TGTGCCAGCAGCGGGACTAGCGGGGTCACCTACAATGAGCAGTTCTTC.